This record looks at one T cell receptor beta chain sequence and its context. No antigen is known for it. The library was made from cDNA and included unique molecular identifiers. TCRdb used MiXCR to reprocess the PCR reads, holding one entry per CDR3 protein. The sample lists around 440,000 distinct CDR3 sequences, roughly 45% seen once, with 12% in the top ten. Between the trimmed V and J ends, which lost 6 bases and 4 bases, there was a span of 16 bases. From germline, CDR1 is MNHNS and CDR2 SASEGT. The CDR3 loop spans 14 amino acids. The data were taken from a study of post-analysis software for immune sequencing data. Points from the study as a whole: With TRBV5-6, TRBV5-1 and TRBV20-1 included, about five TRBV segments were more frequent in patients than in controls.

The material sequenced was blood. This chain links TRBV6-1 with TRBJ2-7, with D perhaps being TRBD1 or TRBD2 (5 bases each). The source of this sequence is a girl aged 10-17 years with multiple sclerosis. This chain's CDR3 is CASSDTGTSYEQYF. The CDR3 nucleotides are TGTGCCAGCAGCGATACCGGGACCAGTTACGAGCAGTACTTC.